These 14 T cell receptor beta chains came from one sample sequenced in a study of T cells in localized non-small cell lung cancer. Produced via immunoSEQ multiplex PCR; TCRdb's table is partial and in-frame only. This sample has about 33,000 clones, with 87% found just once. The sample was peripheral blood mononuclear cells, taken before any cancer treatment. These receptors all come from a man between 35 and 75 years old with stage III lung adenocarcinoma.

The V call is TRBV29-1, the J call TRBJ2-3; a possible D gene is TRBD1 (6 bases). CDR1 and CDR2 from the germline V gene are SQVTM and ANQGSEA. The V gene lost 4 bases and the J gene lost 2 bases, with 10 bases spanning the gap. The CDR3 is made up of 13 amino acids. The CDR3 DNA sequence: TGCAGCGTTGTTGGGGGCCTCACAGATACGCAGTATTTT. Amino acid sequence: CSVVGGLTDTQYF.

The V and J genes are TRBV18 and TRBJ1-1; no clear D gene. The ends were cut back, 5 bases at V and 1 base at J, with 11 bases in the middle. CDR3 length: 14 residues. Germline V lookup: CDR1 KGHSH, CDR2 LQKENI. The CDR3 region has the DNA TGTGCCAGCTCAAAAGCCGGTTCGAACACTGAAGCTTTCTTT. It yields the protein CASSKAGSNTEAFF.

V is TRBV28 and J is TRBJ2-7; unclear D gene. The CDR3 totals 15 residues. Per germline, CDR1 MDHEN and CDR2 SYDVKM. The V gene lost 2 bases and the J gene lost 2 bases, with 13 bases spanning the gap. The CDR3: CASSLTAGRTYEQYF. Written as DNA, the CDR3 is TGTGCCAGCAGTTTAACCGCCGGCAGAACCTACGAGCAGTACTTC.

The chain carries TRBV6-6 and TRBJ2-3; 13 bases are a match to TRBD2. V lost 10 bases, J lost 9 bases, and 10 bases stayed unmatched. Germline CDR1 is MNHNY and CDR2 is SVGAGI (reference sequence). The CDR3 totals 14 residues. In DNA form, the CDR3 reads TGTGCCACAGATGGGACTAGCGGGGCGGGGACGCAGTATTTT. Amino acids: CATDGTSGAGTQYF.

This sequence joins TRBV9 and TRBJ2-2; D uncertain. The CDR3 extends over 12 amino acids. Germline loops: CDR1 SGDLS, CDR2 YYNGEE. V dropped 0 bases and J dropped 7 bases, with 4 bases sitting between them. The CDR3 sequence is CASSVEIGELFF. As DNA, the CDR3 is TGTGCCAGCAGCGTAGAGATCGGGGAGCTGTTTTTT. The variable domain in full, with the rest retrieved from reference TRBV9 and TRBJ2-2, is DSGVTQTPKHLITATGQRVTLRCSPRSGDLSVYWYQQSLDQGLQFLIQYYNGEERAKGNILERFSAQQFPDLHSELNLSSLELGDSALYFCASSVEIGELFFGEGSRLTVL.

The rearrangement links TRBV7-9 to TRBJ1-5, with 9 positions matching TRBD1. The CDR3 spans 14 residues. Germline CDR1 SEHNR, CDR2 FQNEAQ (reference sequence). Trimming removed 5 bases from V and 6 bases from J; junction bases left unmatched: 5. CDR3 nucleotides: TGTGCCAGCAGCGGAGGGACAGGGAGTCAGCCCCAGCATTTT. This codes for CASSGGTGSQPQHF.

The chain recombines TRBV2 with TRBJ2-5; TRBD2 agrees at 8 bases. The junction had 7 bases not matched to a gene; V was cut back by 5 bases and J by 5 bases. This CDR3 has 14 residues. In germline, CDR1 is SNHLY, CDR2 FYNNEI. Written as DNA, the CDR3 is TGTGCCAGCAGTAAACTAAGGACTAGCGAGACCCAGTACTTC. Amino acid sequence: CASSKLRTSETQYF.

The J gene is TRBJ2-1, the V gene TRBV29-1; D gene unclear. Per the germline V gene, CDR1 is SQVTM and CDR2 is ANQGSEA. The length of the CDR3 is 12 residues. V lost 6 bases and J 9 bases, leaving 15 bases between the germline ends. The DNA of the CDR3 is TGCAGCGTCTCCTTAAACGGTTTTGAGCAGTTCTTC. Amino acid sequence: CSVSLNGFEQFF.

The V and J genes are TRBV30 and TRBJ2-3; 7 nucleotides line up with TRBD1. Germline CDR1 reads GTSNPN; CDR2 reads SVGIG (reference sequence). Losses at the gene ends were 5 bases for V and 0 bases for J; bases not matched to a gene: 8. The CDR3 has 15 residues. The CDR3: CAWAGTDTSTDTQYF. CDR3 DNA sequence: TGTGCCTGGGCTGGGACAGACACTAGCACAGATACGCAGTATTTT.

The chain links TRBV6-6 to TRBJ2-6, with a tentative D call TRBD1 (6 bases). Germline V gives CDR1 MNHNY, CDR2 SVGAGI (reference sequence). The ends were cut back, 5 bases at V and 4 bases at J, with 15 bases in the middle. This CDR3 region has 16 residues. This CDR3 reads CASSTSTGTGANVLTF. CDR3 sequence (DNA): TGTGCCAGCAGTACCTCTACAGGGACCGGGGCCAACGTCCTGACTTTC.

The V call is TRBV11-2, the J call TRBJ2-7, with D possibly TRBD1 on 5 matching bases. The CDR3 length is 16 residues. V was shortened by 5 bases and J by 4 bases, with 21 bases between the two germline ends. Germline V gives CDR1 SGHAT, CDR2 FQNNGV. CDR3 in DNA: TGTGCCAGCAGCACACCGCTTCAGGGTTTAGGATACGAGCAGTACTTC. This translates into CASSTPLQGLGYEQYF.

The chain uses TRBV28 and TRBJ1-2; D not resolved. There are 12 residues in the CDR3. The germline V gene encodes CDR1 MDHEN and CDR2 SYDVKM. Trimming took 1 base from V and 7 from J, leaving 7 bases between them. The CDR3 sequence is CASSLSGVGYTF. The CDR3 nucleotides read TGTGCCAGCAGTTTATCCGGGGTTGGCTACACCTTC.

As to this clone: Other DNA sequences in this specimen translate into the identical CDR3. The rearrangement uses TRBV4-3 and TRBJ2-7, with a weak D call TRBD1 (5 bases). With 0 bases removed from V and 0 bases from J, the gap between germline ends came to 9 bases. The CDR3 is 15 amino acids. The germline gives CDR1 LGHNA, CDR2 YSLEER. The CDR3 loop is CASSQDRASSYEQYF. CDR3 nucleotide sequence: TGCGCCAGCAGCCAAGACAGGGCAAGCTCCTACGAGCAGTACTTC.

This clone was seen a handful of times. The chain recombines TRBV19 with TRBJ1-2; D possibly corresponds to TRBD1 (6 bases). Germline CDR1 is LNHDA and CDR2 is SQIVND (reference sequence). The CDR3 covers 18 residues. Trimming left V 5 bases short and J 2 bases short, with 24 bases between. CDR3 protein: CASSPRGGQRWANYGYTF. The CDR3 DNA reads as TGTGCCAGTAGTCCCCGCGGGGGCCAACGGTGGGCAAACTATGGCTACACCTTC.